One and the same sample provided the 26 T cell receptor beta chains below, sequenced in a study of blood T cell repertoires in COVID-19 (dated by TCRdb to the early 2020s). The library was made by the immunoSEQ multiplex PCR assay. TCRdb retrieved this table from immuneACCESS and kept in-frame rearrangements only. Not all clones are present; in checked studies, unresolved V genes account for under half, and no reason is known for the remainder. A total of about 64,000 clones appear in this sample, more than 80% of them only once. The ten largest clones take up about 16% of the sample. Sequenced input: peripheral blood. Receptor source: a man of 80 years or more with acute or convalescent COVID-19.

The CDR3 loop reads CASSPTKQGFAYEQYF. In DNA, the CDR3 is TGTGCCAGCTCACCCACTAAACAGGGGTTCGCCTACGAGCAGTACTTC. V gene TRBV18 combines with J gene TRBJ2-7; 7 nucleotides line up with TRBD1. The germline V gene has CDR1 KGHSH and CDR2 LQKENI. The CDR3 consists of 16 residues. V lost 3 bases, J lost 2 bases, and 10 bases stayed unmatched.

This clone was seen more than once but under ten times. This rearrangement joins TRBV5-1 to TRBJ1-4; D gene uncertain. CDR1 and CDR2 from the germline V gene are SGHRS and YFSETQ. The CDR3 has 14 residues. V dropped 2 bases and J dropped 8 bases, with 13 bases sitting between them. The CDR3 here is CASSFGRGGEKLFF. CDR3 nucleotides: TGCGCCAGCAGCTTTGGCCGGGGTGGCGAAAAACTGTTTTTT.

This clone has a single count. The chain carries TRBV5-1 and TRBJ2-2; 7 bases match TRBD2. Germline V gene lookup returns CDR1 SGHRS and CDR2 YFSETQ. V was pared by 0 bases and J by 2 bases, with 4 bases of the junction left unmatched. The CDR3 consists of 16 residues. CDR3 loop: CASSLEPSGNTGELFF. The CDR3 nucleotides read TGCGCCAGCAGCTTGGAGCCTAGCGGAAACACCGGGGAGCTGTTTTTT. The full variable domain, its missing parts supplied by reference TRBV5-1 and TRBJ2-2, is KAGVTQTPRYLIKTRGQQVTLSCSPISGHRSVSWYQQTPGQGLQFLFEYFSETQRNKGNFPGRFSGRQFSNSRSEMNVSTLELGDSALYLCASSLEPSGNTGELFFGEGSRLTVL.

The rearrangement uses TRBV6-5 and TRBJ1-2, with D uncertain. Germline assignment: CDR1 MNHEY and CDR2 SVGAGI. The V end was cut by 6 bases, the J end by 2 bases, with 10 bases between. The CDR3 totals 13 residues. The CDR3 loop reads CASSRTENYGYTF. Here the CDR3 DNA reads TGTGCCAGCAGCCGAACAGAGAACTATGGCTACACCTTC.

This rearrangement joins TRBV6-5 to TRBJ1-5; D is ambiguous. The V end lost 2 bases, the J end lost 7 bases, and 9 bases lay between the germline ends. The CDR3 spans 13 residues. Germline V gives CDR1 MNHEY, CDR2 SVGAGI. CDR3 protein: CASSYRFGQPQHF. The CDR3 DNA reads as TGTGCCAGCAGTTACCGCTTCGGGCAGCCCCAGCATTTT.

The V and J genes are TRBV5-8 and TRBJ2-5, with 7 bases aligning to TRBD1. V lost 6 bases to trimming and J lost 7 bases; unmatched junction nucleotides: 12. The CDR3 contains 14 residues. Per germline, CDR1 SGHTS and CDR2 YDEGEE. The CDR3 reads CASTWGTARGTQYF. CDR3 coding DNA: TGTGCCAGCACCTGGGGGACAGCAAGGGGGACCCAGTACTTC.

The chain carries TRBV3-1 (or the pseudogene TRBV3-2) and TRBJ2-1, with no clear D. CDR3 length: 16 residues. Trimming pared 2 bases from V and 1 base from J, leaving 12 bases between. Germline V gene sequence: CDR1 LGHDT, CDR2 YNNKEL (reference sequence). The DNA of the CDR3 is TGTGCCAGCAGCCAAAGAACGGGTGGGTCCTACAATGAGCAGTTCTTC. This translates into CASSQRTGGSYNEQFF.

The chain employs TRBV11-2 and TRBJ1-2, with TRBD1 identical over 10 bases. Germline V lookup: CDR1 SGHAT, CDR2 FQNNGV. The V gene end was trimmed by 5 bases and the J gene end by 7 bases; junction bases not matched to a gene: 10. The CDR3 contains 15 residues. Here the CDR3 reads CASSAQQGQGIGYTF. The CDR3 coding sequence is TGTGCCAGCAGCGCACAACAGGGACAGGGGATTGGCTACACCTTC.

This chain links TRBV11-2 with TRBJ1-4; D may be TRBD1 (5 bases). Trimming removed 3 bases at V and 8 bases at J, with 13 bases between. There are 14 residues in the CDR3. In germline, CDR1 is SGHAT, CDR2 FQNNGV. CDR3 in amino acids: CASSLWGGREKLFF. The DNA of the CDR3 is TGTGCCAGCAGCTTGTGGGGGGGTCGGGAAAAACTGTTTTTT.

The V call is TRBV18, the J call TRBJ1-1, with TRBD1 identical over 9 bases. Germline V gene sequence: CDR1 KGHSH, CDR2 LQKENI. CDR3 length: 14 residues. V shed 4 bases and J 5 bases; nucleotides not matched to a gene: 5. The CDR3 spells CASSQDRGWTEAFF. CDR3 in DNA: TGTGCCAGCTCACAGGACAGGGGATGGACTGAAGCTTTCTTT.

The chain carries TRBV19 and TRBJ1-2; 9 nucleotides line up with TRBD1. J gave up 3 bases and V 2 bases, and 4 bases lay outside the gene matches. This CDR3 comprises 15 residues. Germline lookup yields CDR1 LNHDA and CDR2 SQIVND (reference sequence). The CDR3: CASSIIGTGYYGYTF. The CDR3 bases are TGTGCCAGTAGTATAATAGGGACAGGGTACTATGGCTACACCTTC.

The rearrangement joins TRBV29-1 to TRBJ1-1; no definite D call. The germline gives CDR1 SQVTM, CDR2 ANQGSEA. This CDR3 is built from 11 residues. Trimming took off 7 bases at V and 1 base at J, with 7 bases between the two ends. CDR3 sequence (DNA): TGCAGCGCCCATCAGAACACTGAAGCTTTCTTT. Translated: CSAHQNTEAFF.

This rearrangement joins TRBV2 to TRBJ1-3, with TRBD1 matching over 9 bases. This CDR3 spans 15 amino acids. The V gene end was trimmed by 1 base and the J gene end by 4 bases; junction bases not matched to a gene: 2. From germline, CDR1 is SNHLY and CDR2 FYNNEI. This chain's CDR3 is CASSEGGTGGNTIYF. As DNA, the CDR3 is TGTGCCAGCAGTGAAGGGGGGACAGGGGGAAACACCATATATTTT. The whole variable domain, remainder taken from reference TRBV2 and TRBJ1-3, is EPEVTQTPSHQVTQMGQEVILRCVPISNHLYFYWYRQILGQKVEFLVSFYNNEISEKSEIFDDQFSVERPDGSNFTLKIRSTKLEDSAMYFCASSEGGTGGNTIYFGEGSWLTVV.

The chain's CDR3 is CASRRSRLAGAWEQYF. CDR3 in DNA: TGTGCCAGCAGAAGATCCCGACTAGCGGGGGCGTGGGAGCAGTACTTC. The V gene is TRBV2, the J gene TRBJ2-7; 12 nucleotides match TRBD2. Unmatched junction bases numbered 13, after V lost 6 bases and J lost 7 bases. The length of the CDR3 is 16 residues. Germline V gene data show CDR1 as SNHLY and CDR2 as FYNNEI. Combining the CDR3 with reference TRBV2 and TRBJ2-7 gives the whole variable domain EPEVTQTPSHQVTQMGQEVILRCVPISNHLYFYWYRQILGQKVEFLVSFYNNEISEKSEIFDDQFSVERPDGSNFTLKIRSTKLEDSAMYFCASRRSRLAGAWEQYFGPGTRLTVT.

This clone was detected only once. CDR3 protein: CAYRQAPWWDNSPLHF. The CDR3 DNA reads TGTGCCTACCGACAGGCTCCTTGGTGGGATAATTCACCCCTCCACTTT. The chain combines TRBV30 with TRBJ1-6; D is perhaps TRBD1 (6 bases). The CDR3 spans 16 residues. V gave up 7 bases and J gave up 5 bases, with 21 bases separating them. The germline V gene encodes CDR1 GTSNPN and CDR2 SVGIG (reference sequence).

This sequence joins TRBV28 and TRBJ1-5; 7 bases are a match to TRBD1. The CDR3 totals 17 residues. J was trimmed by 4 bases and V by 6 bases; bases with no gene match: 15. Germline values: CDR1 MDHEN, CDR2 SYDVKM. CDR3 in amino acids: CASSPGGTLGVNQPQHF. The CDR3 coding sequence is TGTGCCAGCAGCCCAGGGGGGACACTTGGGGTAAATCAGCCCCAGCATTTT.

This sequence joins TRBV27 and TRBJ2-4, with D tentatively TRBD1 (6 bases). This CDR3 comprises 17 residues. Trimming took off 5 bases at V and 0 bases at J, with 17 bases between the two ends. Germline V lookup: CDR1 MNHEY, CDR2 SMNVEV (reference sequence). The CDR3: CASSPLDRALAKNIQYF. Here the CDR3 DNA reads TGTGCCAGCAGTCCGCTGGACAGAGCTCTAGCCAAAAACATTCAGTACTTC.

The chain employs TRBV2 and TRBJ1-1, with TRBD1 matching over 7 bases. Germline CDR1 reads SNHLY; CDR2 reads FYNNEI. The CDR3 loop spans 14 amino acids. Trimming removed 6 bases from V and 2 bases from J; junction bases left unmatched: 6. CDR3 nucleotides: TGTGCCAGCAGCCACCAGGGGGGAAACACTGAAGCTTTCTTT. Its protein product is CASSHQGGNTEAFF. The full variable domain, with the rest looked up from reference TRBV2 and TRBJ1-1, is EPEVTQTPSHQVTQMGQEVILRCVPISNHLYFYWYRQILGQKVEFLVSFYNNEISEKSEIFDDQFSVERPDGSNFTLKIRSTKLEDSAMYFCASSHQGGNTEAFFGQGTRLTVV.

The V gene is TRBV14, the J gene TRBJ1-1; 8 positions match TRBD1. V was pared by 0 bases and J by 5 bases, with 5 bases of the junction left unmatched. In germline, CDR1 is SGHDN, CDR2 FVKESK. The CDR3 totals 15 residues. In nucleotides, the CDR3 is TGTGCCAGCAGCCAAGAGCGGACAGGGTCAACTGAAGCTTTCTTT. It codes for CASSQERTGSTEAFF.

The chain is built from TRBV21-1 and TRBJ1-4; TRBD1, as called in the table, went unchecked against the DNA. TRBV21-1 is shown as a pseudogene. CDR3 size: 16 residues. This chain's CDR3 is CASSRDREATNEKLFF. The CDR3 DNA reads TGTGCCAGCAGCAGAGACAGGGAGGCAACTAATGAAAAACTGTTTTTT.

DNA for the CDR3: TGCGCCAGCAGCGTGGGTCCCGGGATCCAAGAGACCCAGTACTTC. Translation gives CASSVGPGIQETQYF. The chain recombines TRBV5-1 with TRBJ2-5, with D perhaps matching TRBD2 (5 bases). Germline loops: CDR1 SGHRS, CDR2 YFSETQ. The CDR3 has 15 residues. Trimming took off 4 bases at V and 1 base at J, with 14 bases between the two ends.

The V call is TRBV5-6, the J call TRBJ2-7, with 7 bases that match TRBD1. Trimming took 4 bases from V and 3 from J; bases not matched to a gene: 7. Germline CDR1 is SGHDT and CDR2 is YYEEEE. The CDR3 is 14 residues long. The CDR3 here is CASSRIQGNYEQYF. Written as DNA, the CDR3 is TGTGCCAGCAGCAGGATACAGGGGAACTACGAGCAGTACTTC.

The rearrangement links TRBV3-1 (or the pseudogene TRBV3-2) to TRBJ2-5, with 10 positions matching TRBD2. There are 13 residues in the CDR3. The germline CDR1 and CDR2 sequences are LGHDT and YNNKEL (reference sequence). CDR3 residues: CASQRGGRETQYF. The CDR3 region has the DNA TGTGCGAGTCAGCGGGGGGGCCGGGAGACCCAGTACTTC.

This clone came up a few times. The CDR3 is CASSVRPGQNSPLHF. The CDR3 DNA sequence: TGCGCCAGCAGCGTCAGACCGGGACAGAATTCACCCCTCCACTTT. The genes are TRBV5-1 and TRBJ1-6, with 7 bases fitting TRBD1. The CDR3 totals 15 residues. V dropped 4 bases and J dropped 7; count of bases not matched to a gene: 8. Looked up from germline, CDR1 is SGHRS and CDR2 is YFSETQ.

The V and J genes are TRBV29-1 and TRBJ2-3; TRBD2 matches 9 bases. This CDR3 is 16 amino acids long. The trim removed 4 bases at V and 1 base at J, leaving 9 bases unmatched. From germline, CDR1 is SQVTM and CDR2 ANQGSEA. The CDR3: CSVVGGGALGTDTQYF. CDR3 coding DNA: TGCAGCGTTGTAGGCGGGGGGGCGCTGGGCACAGATACGCAGTATTTT.

The genes are TRBV5-1 and TRBJ2-1; 7 nucleotides agree with TRBD1. Trimming at V came to 9 bases and at J to 6 bases, leaving 12 bases not matched to a gene. The CDR3 length is 14 residues. Germline assignment: CDR1 SGHRS and CDR2 YFSETQ. This CDR3 is CATSGTASINEQFF. In DNA, the CDR3 is TGCGCCACCTCCGGGACAGCGTCCATCAATGAGCAGTTCTTC.